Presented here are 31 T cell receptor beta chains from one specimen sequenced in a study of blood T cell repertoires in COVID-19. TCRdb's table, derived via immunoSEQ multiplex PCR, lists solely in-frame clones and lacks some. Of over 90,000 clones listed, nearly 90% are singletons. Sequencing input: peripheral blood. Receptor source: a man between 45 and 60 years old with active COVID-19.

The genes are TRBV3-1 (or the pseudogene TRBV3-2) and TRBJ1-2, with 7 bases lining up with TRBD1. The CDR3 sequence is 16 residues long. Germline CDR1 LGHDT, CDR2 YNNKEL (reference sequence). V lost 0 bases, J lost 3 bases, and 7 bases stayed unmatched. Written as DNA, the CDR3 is TGTGCCAGCAGCCAAGAGGGGGGACAGCTATACTATGGCTACACCTTC. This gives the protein CASSQEGGQLYYGYTF.

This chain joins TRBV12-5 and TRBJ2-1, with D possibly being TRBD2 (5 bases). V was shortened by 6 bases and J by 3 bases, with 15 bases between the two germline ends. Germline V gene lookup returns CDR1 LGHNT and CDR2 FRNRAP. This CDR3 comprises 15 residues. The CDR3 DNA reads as TGTGCTAGTGGACCCCCGACGGGGAACTACAATGAGCAGTTCTTC. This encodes CASGPPTGNYNEQFF.

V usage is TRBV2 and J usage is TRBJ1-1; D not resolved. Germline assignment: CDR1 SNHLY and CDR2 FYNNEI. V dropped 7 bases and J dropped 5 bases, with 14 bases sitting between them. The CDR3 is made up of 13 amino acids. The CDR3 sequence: CASTAGEGTEAFF. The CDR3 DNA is TGTGCCAGCACGGCAGGAGAGGGAACTGAAGCTTTCTTT.

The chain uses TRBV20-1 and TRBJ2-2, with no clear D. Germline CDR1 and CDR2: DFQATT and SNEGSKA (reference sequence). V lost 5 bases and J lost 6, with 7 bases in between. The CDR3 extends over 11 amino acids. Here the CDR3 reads CSALGPGELFF. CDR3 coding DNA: TGCAGTGCTCTCGGTCCCGGGGAGCTGTTTTTT.

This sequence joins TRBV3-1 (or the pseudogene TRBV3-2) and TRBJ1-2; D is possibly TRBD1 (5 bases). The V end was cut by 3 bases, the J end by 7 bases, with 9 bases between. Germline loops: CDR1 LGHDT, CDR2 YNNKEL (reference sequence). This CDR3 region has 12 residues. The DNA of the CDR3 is TGTGCCAGCAGCCAGGACACGATTGGCTACACCTTC. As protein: CASSQDTIGYTF.

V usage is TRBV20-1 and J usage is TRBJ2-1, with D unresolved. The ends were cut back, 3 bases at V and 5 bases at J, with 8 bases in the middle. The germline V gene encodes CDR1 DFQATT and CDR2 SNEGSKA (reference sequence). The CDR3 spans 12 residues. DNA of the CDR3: TGCAGTGCTAGTTCACTCAACAATGAGCAGTTCTTC. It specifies CSASSLNNEQFF.

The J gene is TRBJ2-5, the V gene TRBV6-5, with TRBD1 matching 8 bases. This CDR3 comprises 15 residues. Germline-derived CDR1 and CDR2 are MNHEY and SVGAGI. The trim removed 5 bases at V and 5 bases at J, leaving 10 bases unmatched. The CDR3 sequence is CASSTRTGRRETQYF. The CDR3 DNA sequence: TGTGCCAGCAGTACTCGGACAGGGAGGCGGGAGACCCAGTACTTC.

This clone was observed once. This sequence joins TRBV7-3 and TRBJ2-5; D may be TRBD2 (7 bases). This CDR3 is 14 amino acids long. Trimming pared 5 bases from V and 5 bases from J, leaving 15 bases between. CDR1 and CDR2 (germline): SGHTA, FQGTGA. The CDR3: CASSPGGPQETQYF. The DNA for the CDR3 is TGTGCCAGCAGCCCCGGGGGGCCTCAGGAGACCCAGTACTTC. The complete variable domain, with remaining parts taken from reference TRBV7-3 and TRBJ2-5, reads GAGVSQTPSNKVTEKGKYVELRCDPISGHTALYWYRQSLGQGPEFLIYFQGTGAADDSGLPNDRFFAVRPEGSVSTLKIQRTERGDSAVYLCASSPGGPQETQYFGPGTRLLVL.

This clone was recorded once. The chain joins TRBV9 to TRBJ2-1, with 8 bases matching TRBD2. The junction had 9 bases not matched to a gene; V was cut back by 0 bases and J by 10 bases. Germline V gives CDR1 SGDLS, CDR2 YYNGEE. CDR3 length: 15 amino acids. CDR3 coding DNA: TGTGCCAGCAGCGTAGAGCTAGCGGGCGGGGGGGAGCAGTTCTTC. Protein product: CASSVELAGGGEQFF.

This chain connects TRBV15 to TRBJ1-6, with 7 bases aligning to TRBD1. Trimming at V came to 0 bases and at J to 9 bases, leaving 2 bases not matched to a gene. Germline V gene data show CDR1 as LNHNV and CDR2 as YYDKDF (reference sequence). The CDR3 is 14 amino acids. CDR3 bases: TGTGCCACCAGCAGAGAAGGACAGGCTTCACCCCTCCACTTT. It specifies CATSREGQASPLHF. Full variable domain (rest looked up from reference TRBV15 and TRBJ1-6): DAMVIQNPRYQVTQFGKPVTLSCSQTLNHNVMYWYQQKSSQAPKLLFHYYDKDFNNEADTPDNFQSRRPNTSFCFLDIRSPGLGDTAMYLCATSREGQASPLHFGNGTRLTVT.

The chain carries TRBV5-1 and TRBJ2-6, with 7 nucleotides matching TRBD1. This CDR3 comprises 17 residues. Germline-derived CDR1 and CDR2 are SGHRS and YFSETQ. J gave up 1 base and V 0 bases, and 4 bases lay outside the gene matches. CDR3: CASSLEGAPSGANVLTF. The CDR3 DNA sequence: TGCGCCAGCAGCTTGGAGGGGGCCCCGTCTGGGGCCAACGTCCTGACTTTC. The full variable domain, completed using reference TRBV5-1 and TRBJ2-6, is KAGVTQTPRYLIKTRGQQVTLSCSPISGHRSVSWYQQTPGQGLQFLFEYFSETQRNKGNFPGRFSGRQFSNSRSEMNVSTLELGDSALYLCASSLEGAPSGANVLTFGAGSRLTVL.

CDR3: CASSPRGLAGADTQYF. CDR3 DNA: TGTGCCAGCAGCCCTAGGGGACTAGCGGGCGCGGATACGCAGTATTTT. The rearrangement links TRBV7-9 to TRBJ2-3, with TRBD2 matching 12 bases. This CDR3 comprises 16 residues. After removal of 5 bases from V and 6 bases from J, the junction contained 9 bases not matched to a gene. The germline gives CDR1 SEHNR, CDR2 FQNEAQ (reference sequence).

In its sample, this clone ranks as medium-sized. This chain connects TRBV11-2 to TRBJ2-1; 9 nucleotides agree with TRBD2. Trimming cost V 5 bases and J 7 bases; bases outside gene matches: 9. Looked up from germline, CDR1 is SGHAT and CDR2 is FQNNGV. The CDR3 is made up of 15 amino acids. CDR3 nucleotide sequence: TGTGCCAGCAGCCACCTAGTAGCGGGGGAAAATGAGCAGTTCTTC. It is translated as CASSHLVAGENEQFF.

DNA of the CDR3: TGTGCCAGCAGCCAAGAGGACAGGGAGCCAGCCCAGTACTTC. It translates to CASSQEDREPAQYF. The chain carries TRBV3-1 (or the pseudogene TRBV3-2) and TRBJ2-5, with 8 bases fitting TRBD1. The CDR3 loop spans 14 amino acids. The junction had 6 bases not matched to a gene; V was cut back by 0 bases and J by 9 bases. From germline, CDR1 is LGHDT and CDR2 YNNKEL (reference sequence).

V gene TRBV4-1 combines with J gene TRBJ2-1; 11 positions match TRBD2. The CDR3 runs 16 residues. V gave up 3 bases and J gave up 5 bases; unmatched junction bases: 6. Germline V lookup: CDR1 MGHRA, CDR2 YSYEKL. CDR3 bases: TGCGCCAGCAGCCAGGTAGCGGGGGGGCCCCACAATGAGCAGTTCTTC. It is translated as CASSQVAGGPHNEQFF.

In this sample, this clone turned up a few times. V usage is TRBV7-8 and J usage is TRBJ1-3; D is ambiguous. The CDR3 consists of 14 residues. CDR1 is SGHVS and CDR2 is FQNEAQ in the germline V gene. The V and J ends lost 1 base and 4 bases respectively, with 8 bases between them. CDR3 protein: CASSLGAMGNTIYF. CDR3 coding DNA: TGTGCCAGCAGCTTAGGGGCTATGGGAAACACCATATATTTT.

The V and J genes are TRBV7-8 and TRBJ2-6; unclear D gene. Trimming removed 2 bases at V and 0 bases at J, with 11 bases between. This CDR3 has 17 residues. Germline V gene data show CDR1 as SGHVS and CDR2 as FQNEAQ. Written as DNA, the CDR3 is TGTGCCAGCAGCTTAAGGCAGGTTCCCTCTGGGGCCAACGTCCTGACTTTC. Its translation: CASSLRQVPSGANVLTF.

The CDR3 here is CASSPWAVGTDTQYF. CDR3 coding DNA: TGTGCCAGCTCACCATGGGCCGTCGGCACAGATACGCAGTATTTT. The genes are TRBV18 and TRBJ2-3; D is unresolved. Germline V gene lookup returns CDR1 KGHSH and CDR2 LQKENI. Trimming pared 2 bases from V and 1 base from J, leaving 10 bases between. The CDR3 is 15 amino acids.

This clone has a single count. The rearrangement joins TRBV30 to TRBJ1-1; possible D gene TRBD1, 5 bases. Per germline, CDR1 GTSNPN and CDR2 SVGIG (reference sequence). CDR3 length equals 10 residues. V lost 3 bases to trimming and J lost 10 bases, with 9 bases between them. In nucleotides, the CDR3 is TGTGCCTGGAGCCAGGGTCGAGCTTTCTTT. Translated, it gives CAWSQGRAFF.

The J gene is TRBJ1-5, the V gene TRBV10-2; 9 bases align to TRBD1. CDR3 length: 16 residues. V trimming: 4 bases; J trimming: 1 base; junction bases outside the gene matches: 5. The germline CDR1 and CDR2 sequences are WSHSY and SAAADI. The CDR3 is CASSATGTGSNQPQHF. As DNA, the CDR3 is TGCGCCAGCAGTGCTACCGGGACAGGGAGCAATCAGCCCCAGCATTTT.

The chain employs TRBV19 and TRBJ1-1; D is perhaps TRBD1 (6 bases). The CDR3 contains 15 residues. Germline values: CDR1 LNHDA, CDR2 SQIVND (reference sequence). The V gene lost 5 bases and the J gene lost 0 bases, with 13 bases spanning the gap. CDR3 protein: CASSPSGQMNTEAFF. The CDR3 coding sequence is TGTGCCAGTAGTCCAAGCGGACAGATGAACACTGAAGCTTTCTTT.

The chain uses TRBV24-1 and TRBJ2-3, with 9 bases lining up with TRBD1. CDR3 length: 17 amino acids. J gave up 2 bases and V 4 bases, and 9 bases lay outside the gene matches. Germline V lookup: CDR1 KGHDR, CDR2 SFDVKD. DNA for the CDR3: TGTGCCACCAGTGACTCAGTCCGGGACAGGGACACAGATACGCAGTATTTT. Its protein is CATSDSVRDRDTDTQYF.

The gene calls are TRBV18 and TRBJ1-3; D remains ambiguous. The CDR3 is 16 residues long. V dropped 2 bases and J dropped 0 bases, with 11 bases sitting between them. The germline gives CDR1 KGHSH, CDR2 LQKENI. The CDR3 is CASSPGLISSGNTIYF. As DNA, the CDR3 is TGTGCCAGCTCACCAGGACTTATTAGCTCTGGAAACACCATATATTTT.

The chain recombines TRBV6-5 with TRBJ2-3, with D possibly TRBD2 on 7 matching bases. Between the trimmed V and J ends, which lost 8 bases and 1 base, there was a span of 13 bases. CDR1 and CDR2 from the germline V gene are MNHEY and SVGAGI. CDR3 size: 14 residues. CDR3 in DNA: TGTGCCAGCTCGGGGGGCTCGGGCACAGATACGCAGTATTTT. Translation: CASSGGSGTDTQYF.

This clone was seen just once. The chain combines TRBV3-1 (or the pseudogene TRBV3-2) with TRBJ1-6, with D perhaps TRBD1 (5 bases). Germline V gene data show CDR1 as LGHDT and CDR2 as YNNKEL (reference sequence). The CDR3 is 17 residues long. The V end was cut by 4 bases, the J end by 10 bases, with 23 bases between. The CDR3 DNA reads TGTGCCAGCAGCCCCACACCTGGGGCAGGCGTAAGATCACCCCTCCACTTT. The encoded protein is CASSPTPGAGVRSPLHF.

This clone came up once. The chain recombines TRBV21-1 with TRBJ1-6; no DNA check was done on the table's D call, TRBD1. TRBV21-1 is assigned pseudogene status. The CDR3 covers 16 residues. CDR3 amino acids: CASSPRTGGYNSPLHF. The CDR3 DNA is TGTGCCAGCAGCCCGCGAACAGGGGGGTATAATTCACCCCTCCACTTT.

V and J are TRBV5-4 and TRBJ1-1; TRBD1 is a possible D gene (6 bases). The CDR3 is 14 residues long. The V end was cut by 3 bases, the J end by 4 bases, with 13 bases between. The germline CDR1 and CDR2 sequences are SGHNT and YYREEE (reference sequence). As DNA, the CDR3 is TGTGCCAGCAGCTGGGCCGGACAGAGCACTGAAGCTTTCTTT. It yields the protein CASSWAGQSTEAFF.

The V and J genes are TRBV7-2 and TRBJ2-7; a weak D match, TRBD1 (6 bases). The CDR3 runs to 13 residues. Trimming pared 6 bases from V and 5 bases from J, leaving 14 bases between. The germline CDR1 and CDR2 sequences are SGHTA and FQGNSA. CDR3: CASSPQGLDEQYF. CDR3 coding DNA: TGTGCCAGCAGTCCCCAGGGGCTCGACGAGCAGTACTTC.

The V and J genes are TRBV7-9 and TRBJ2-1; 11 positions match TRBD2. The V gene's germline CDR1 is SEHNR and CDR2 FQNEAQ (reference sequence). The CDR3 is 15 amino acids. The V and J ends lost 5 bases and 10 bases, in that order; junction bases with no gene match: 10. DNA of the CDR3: TGTGCCAGCAGCCCACTAGCGGGGGCCTCGGGGGAGCAGTTCTTC. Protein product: CASSPLAGASGEQFF.

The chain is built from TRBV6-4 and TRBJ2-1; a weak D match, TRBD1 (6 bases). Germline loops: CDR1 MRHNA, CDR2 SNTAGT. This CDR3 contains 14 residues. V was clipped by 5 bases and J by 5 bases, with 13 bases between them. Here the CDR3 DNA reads TGTGCCAGCAGTACGGACAGCTTAAACAATGAGCAGTTCTTC. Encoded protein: CASSTDSLNNEQFF.

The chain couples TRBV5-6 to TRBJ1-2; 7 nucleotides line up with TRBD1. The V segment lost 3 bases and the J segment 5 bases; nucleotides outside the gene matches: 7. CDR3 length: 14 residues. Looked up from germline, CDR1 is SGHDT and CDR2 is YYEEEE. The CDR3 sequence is CASSWGDRPYGYTF. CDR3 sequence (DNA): TGTGCCAGCAGCTGGGGGGACAGACCGTATGGCTACACCTTC.